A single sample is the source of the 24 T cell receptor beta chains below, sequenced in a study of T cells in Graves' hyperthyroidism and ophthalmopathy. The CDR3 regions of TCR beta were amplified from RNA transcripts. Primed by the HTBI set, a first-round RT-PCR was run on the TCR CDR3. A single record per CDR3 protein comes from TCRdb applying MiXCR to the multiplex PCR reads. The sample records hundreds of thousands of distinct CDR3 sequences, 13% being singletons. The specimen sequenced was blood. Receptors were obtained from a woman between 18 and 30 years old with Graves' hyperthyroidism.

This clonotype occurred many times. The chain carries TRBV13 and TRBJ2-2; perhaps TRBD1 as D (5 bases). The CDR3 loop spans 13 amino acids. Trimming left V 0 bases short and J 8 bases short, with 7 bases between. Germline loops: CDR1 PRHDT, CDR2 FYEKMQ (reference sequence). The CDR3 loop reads CASSLGGAGELFF. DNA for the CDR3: TGTGCCAGCAGCTTAGGAGGGGCTGGGGAGCTGTTTTTT. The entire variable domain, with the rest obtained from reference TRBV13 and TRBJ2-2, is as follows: AAGVIQSPRHLIKEKRETATLKCYPIPRHDTVYWYQQGPGQDPQFLISFYEKMQSDKGSIPDRFSAQQFSDYHSELNMSSLELGDSALYFCASSLGGAGELFFGEGSRLTVL.

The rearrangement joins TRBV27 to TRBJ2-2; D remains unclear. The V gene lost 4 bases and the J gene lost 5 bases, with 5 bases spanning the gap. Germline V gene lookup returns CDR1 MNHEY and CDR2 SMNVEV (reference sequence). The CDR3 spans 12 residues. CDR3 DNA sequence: TGTGCCAGCAGTTCCTCGACCGGGGAGCTGTTTTTT. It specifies CASSSSTGELFF.

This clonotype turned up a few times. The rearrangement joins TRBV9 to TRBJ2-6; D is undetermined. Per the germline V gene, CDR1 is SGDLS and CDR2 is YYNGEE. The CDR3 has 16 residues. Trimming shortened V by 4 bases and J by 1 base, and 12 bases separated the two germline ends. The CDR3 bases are TGTGCCAGCAGCCCCCCCTGGCGTTCTGGGGCCAACGTCCTGACTTTC. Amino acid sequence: CASSPPWRSGANVLTF.

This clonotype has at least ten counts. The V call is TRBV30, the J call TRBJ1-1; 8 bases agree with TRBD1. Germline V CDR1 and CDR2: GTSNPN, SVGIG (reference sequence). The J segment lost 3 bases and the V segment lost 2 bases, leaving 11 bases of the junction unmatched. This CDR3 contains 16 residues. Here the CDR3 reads CAWSTRGRRLDTEAFF. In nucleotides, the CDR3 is TGTGCCTGGAGTACCAGGGGGCGCAGATTGGACACTGAAGCTTTCTTT.

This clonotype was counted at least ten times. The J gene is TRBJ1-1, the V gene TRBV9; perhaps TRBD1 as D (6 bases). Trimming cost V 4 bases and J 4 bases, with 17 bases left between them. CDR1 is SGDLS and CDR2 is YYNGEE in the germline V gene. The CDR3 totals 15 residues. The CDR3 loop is CASSPLQGSGTEAFF. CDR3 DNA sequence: TGTGCCAGCAGCCCGTTACAGGGTTCCGGCACTGAAGCTTTCTTT. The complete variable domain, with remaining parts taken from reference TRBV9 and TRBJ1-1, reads DSGVTQTPKHLITATGQRVTLRCSPRSGDLSVYWYQQSLDQGLQFLIQYYNGEERAKGNILERFSAQQFPDLHSELNLSSLELGDSALYFCASSPLQGSGTEAFFGQGTRLTVV.

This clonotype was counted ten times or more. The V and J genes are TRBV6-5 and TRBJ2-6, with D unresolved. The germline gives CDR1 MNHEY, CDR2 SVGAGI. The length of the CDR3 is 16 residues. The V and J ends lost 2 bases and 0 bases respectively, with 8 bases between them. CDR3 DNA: TGTGCCAGCAGTTACCGACGTACCTCTGGGGCCAACGTCCTGACTTTC. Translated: CASSYRRTSGANVLTF.

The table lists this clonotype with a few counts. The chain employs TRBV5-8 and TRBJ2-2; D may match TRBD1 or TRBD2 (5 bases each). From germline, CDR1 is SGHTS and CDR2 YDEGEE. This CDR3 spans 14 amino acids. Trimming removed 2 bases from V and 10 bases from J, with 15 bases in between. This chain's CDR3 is CASSFGGSRAELFF. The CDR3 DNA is TGTGCCAGCAGCTTTGGGGGTAGTCGGGCGGAGCTGTTTTTT.

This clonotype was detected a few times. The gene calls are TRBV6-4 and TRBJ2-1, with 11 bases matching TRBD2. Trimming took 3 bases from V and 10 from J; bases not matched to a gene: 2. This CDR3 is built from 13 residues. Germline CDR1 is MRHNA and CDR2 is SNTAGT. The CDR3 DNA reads TGTGCCAGCAGTGAAGCTAGCGGGAGGGAGCAGTTCTTC. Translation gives CASSEASGREQFF.

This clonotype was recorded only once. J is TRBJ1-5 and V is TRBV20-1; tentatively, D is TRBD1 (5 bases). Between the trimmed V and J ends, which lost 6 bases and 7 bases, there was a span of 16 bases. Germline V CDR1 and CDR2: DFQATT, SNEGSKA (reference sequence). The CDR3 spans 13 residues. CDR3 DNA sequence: TGCAGTGCCGCACCGACAGTCACCCAGCCCCAGCATTTT. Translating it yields CSAAPTVTQPQHF.

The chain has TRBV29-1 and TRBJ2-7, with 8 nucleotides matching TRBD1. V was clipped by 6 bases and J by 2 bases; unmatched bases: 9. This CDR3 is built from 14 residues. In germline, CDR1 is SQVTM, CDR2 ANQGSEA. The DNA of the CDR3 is TGCAGCGTCGGATCCGGGACAGGAGCCTACGAGCAGTACTTC. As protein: CSVGSGTGAYEQYF.

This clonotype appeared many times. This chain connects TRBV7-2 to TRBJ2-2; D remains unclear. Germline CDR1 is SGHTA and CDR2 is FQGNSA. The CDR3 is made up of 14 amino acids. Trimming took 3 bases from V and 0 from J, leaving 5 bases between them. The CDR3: CASSFIPNTGELFF. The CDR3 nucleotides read TGTGCCAGCAGCTTTATTCCGAACACCGGGGAGCTGTTTTTT.

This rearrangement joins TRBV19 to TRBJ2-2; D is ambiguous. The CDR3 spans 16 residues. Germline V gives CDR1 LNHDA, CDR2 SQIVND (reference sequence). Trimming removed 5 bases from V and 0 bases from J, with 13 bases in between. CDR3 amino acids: CASSPRTASNTGELFF. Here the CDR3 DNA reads TGTGCCAGTAGTCCGAGGACGGCATCGAACACCGGGGAGCTGTTTTTT.

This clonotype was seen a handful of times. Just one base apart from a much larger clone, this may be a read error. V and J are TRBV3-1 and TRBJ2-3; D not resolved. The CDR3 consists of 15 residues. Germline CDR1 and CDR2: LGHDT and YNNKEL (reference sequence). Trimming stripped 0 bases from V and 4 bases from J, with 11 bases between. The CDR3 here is CASSQERVSADTQYF. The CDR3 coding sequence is TGTGCCAGCAGCCAAGAAAGGGTTAGTGCAGATACGCAGTATTTT.

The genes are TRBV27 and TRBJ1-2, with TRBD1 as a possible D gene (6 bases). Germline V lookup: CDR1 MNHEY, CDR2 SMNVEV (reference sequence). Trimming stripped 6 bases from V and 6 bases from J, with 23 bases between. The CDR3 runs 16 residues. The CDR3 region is CASSPRSGASLNGYTF. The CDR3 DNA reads TGTGCCAGCAGCCCCCGGTCAGGGGCGAGTTTAAATGGCTACACCTTC.

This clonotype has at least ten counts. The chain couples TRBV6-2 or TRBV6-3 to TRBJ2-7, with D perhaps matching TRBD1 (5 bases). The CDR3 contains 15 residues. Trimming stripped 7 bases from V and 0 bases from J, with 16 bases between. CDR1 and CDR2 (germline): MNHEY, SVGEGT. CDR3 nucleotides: TGTGCCAGCAAGATGACAGAGCTCCCCTCCTACGAGCAGTACTTC. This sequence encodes CASKMTELPSYEQYF.

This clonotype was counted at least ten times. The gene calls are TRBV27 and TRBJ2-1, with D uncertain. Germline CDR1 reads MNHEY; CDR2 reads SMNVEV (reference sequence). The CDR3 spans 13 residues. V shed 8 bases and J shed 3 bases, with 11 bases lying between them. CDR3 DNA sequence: TGTGCCAGCCTCGGCGGAGTCTACAATGAGCAGTTCTTC. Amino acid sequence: CASLGGVYNEQFF.

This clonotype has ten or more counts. The CDR3 spells CSVLGDRMWNTEAFF. CDR3 nucleotides: TGCAGCGTTCTCGGAGACAGGATGTGGAACACTGAAGCTTTCTTT. V usage is TRBV29-1 and J usage is TRBJ1-1, with D possibly being TRBD1 (6 bases). The germline V and J ends were trimmed by 5 bases and 1 base, with 17 bases remaining between them. This CDR3 spans 15 amino acids. The germline CDR1 and CDR2 sequences are SQVTM and ANQGSEA.

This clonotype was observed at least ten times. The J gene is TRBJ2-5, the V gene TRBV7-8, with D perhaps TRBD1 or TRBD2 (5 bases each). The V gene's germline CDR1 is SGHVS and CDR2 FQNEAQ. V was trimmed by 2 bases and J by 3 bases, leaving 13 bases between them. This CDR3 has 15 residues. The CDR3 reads CASSLLYGTKETQYF. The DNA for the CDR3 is TGTGCCAGCAGCTTACTGTATGGGACCAAAGAGACCCAGTACTTC.

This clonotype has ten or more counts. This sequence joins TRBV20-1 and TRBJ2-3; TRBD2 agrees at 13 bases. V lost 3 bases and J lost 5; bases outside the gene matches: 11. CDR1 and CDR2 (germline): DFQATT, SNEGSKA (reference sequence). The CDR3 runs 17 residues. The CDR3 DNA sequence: TGCAGTGCTAGCCTGACTAGCGGGAGGCCGTGGATAGATACGCAGTATTTT. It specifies CSASLTSGRPWIDTQYF.

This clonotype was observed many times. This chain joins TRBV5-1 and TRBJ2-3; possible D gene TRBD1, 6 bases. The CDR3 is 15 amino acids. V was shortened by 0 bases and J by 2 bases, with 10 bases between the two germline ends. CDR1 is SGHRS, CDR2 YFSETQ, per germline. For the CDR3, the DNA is TGCGCCAGCAGCTTGGGGGGACACACCACAGATACGCAGTATTTT. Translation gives CASSLGGHTTDTQYF.

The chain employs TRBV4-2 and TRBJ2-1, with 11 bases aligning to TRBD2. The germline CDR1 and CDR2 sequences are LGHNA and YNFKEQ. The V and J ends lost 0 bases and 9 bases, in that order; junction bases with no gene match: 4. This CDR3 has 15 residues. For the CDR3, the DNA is TGTGCCAGCAGCCAAGAACTAGCGGGGGTAGGTGAGCAGTTCTTC. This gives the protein CASSQELAGVGEQFF.

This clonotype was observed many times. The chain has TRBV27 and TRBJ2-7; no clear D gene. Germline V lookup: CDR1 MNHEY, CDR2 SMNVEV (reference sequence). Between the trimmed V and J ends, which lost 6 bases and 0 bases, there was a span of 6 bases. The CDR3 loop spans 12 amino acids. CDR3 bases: TGTGCCAGCAGACGGAGCTCCTACGAGCAGTACTTC. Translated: CASRRSSYEQYF.

The CDR3 DNA reads as TGTGCCATCAGCGCGGACAGAGCGACGAACACTGAAGCTTTCTTT. This gives the protein CAISADRATNTEAFF. The V and J genes are TRBV10-3 and TRBJ1-1; TRBD1 is a possible D gene (6 bases). Trimming took 6 bases from V and 1 from J, leaving 15 bases between them. This CDR3 is 15 amino acids long. CDR1 and CDR2 from the germline V gene are ENHRY and SYGVKD.

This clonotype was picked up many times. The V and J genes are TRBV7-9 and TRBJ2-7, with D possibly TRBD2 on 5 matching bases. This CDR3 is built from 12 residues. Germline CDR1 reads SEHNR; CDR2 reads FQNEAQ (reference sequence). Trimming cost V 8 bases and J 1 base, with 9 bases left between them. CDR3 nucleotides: TGTGCCAGCTCAGGAGGTTCCTACGAGCAGTACTTC. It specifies CASSGGSYEQYF.